This passage covers 19 T cell receptor beta chains from one sample sequenced in a study of blood T cell repertoires in COVID-19. Here immunoSEQ multiplex PCR was the method, and the copy in TCRdb shows in-frame clones only, minus some. The sample has approximately 400,000 clones; around 89% are singletons. The specimen was PBMCs or T cells enriched from blood (not recorded which). These receptors were taken from a woman between 18 and 29 years old who had recovered from COVID-19.

The rearrangement joins TRBV2 to TRBJ1-1; 9 bases are shared with TRBD1. The CDR3 totals 15 residues. Germline CDR1 is SNHLY and CDR2 is FYNNEI. Trimming cost V 7 bases and J 4 bases; bases outside gene matches: 10. The CDR3 loop is CASKIGTGLGTEAFF. CDR3 DNA sequence: TGTGCCAGCAAGATCGGGACAGGGTTGGGCACTGAAGCTTTCTTT.

This sequence joins TRBV18 and TRBJ1-4; D gene unclear. CDR3 length: 17 residues. Trimming took off 3 bases at V and 5 bases at J, with 19 bases between the two ends. Per germline, CDR1 KGHSH and CDR2 LQKENI. CDR3 bases: TGTGCCAGCTCACCCTTCCCCTTGGGGAGTTTGAATGAAAAACTGTTTTTT. This codes for CASSPFPLGSLNEKLFF. Filled out from reference TRBV18 and TRBJ1-4, the complete variable domain reads NAGVMQNPRHLVRRRGQEARLRCSPMKGHSHVYWYRQLPEEGLKFMVYLQKENIIDESGMPKERFSAEFPKEGPSILRIQQVVRGDSAAYFCASSPFPLGSLNEKLFFGSGTQLSVL.

The rearrangement joins TRBV19 to TRBJ2-3; 9 nucleotides align to TRBD2. Looked up from germline, CDR1 is LNHDA and CDR2 is SQIVND (reference sequence). The CDR3 consists of 20 residues. V lost 6 bases and J lost 5; bases outside the gene matches: 24. The CDR3 sequence: CASSRYSWEASGGFVDTQYF. The CDR3 bases are TGTGCCAGTAGCCGATATTCCTGGGAGGCCAGCGGGGGGTTTGTAGATACGCAGTATTTT.

The CDR3 region has the DNA TGCAGCCACACCACGGGGAGCCTCACAGATACGCAGTATTTT. Protein product: CSHTTGSLTDTQYF. The chain has TRBV29-1 and TRBJ2-3; D may be TRBD2 (5 bases). The V and J ends lost 8 bases and 2 bases respectively, with 17 bases between them. This CDR3 is 14 amino acids long. CDR1 is SQVTM and CDR2 is ANQGSEA in the germline V gene.

The rearrangement uses TRBV4-3 and TRBJ2-1; TRBD1 aligns across 9 bases. The length of the CDR3 is 15 residues. Germline CDR1 is LGHNA and CDR2 is YSLEER. J lost 4 bases, V lost 4 bases, and 5 bases had no gene match. Here the CDR3 DNA reads TGCGCCAGCAGCCGGGGGGACAGGGAGTACAATGAGCAGTTCTTC. Protein: CASSRGDREYNEQFF.

The chain couples TRBV10-2 to TRBJ2-1; 15 nucleotides match TRBD2. Germline V CDR1 and CDR2: WSHSY, SAAADI. V was pared by 2 bases and J by 7 bases, with 3 bases of the junction left unmatched. The CDR3 is 16 residues long. CDR3 sequence reads: CASSEGLAGGQNEQFF. The CDR3, as DNA: TGCGCCAGCAGTGAGGGACTAGCGGGGGGGCAGAATGAGCAGTTCTTC.

The chain links TRBV5-1 to TRBJ2-4; 7 bases are a match to TRBD1. The trim removed 4 bases at V and 1 base at J, leaving 5 bases unmatched. From germline, CDR1 is SGHRS and CDR2 YFSETQ. The CDR3 has 15 amino acids. The CDR3 loop is CASSVDRAAKNIQYF. CDR3 sequence (DNA): TGCGCCAGCAGCGTTGACAGGGCCGCCAAAAACATTCAGTACTTC. Filled out from reference TRBV5-1 and TRBJ2-4, the complete variable domain reads KAGVTQTPRYLIKTRGQQVTLSCSPISGHRSVSWYQQTPGQGLQFLFEYFSETQRNKGNFPGRFSGRQFSNSRSEMNVSTLELGDSALYLCASSVDRAAKNIQYFGAGTRLSVL.

V gene TRBV11-2 combines with J gene TRBJ2-3, with TRBD1 as a possible D gene (5 bases). The CDR3 length is 15 residues. In germline, CDR1 is SGHAT, CDR2 FQNNGV. The V end was cut by 1 base, the J end by 1 base, with 9 bases between. CDR3 region: CASSLVGRGTDTQYF. Here the CDR3 DNA reads TGTGCCAGCAGCTTAGTCGGCAGGGGCACAGATACGCAGTATTTT.

The chain combines TRBV2 with TRBJ1-6; no definite D call. Germline V gene sequence: CDR1 SNHLY, CDR2 FYNNEI. V was shortened by 4 bases and J by 10 bases, with 8 bases between the two germline ends. The CDR3 has 12 amino acids. CDR3 loop: CASSGAVSPLHF. Here the CDR3 DNA reads TGTGCCAGCAGTGGGGCAGTCTCACCCCTCCACTTT.

This chain links TRBV2 with TRBJ1-2; D unclear. CDR3 size: 11 residues. V shed 7 bases and J shed 3 bases, with 6 bases lying between them. The V gene's germline CDR1 is SNHLY and CDR2 FYNNEI. In DNA, the CDR3 is TGTGCCAGCACGGAGGACTATGGCTACACCTTC. It specifies CASTEDYGYTF.

This sequence joins TRBV9 and TRBJ2-7; a possible D gene is TRBD2 (7 bases). The CDR3 sequence is 16 residues long. Germline assignment: CDR1 SGDLS and CDR2 YYNGEE. Between the trimmed V and J ends, which lost 3 bases and 6 bases, there was a span of 22 bases. The CDR3 DNA is TGTGCCAGCAGCGAGGGGGTGGCGGGGGACGTGAGCGAGCAGTACTTC. This translates into CASSEGVAGDVSEQYF.

The chain joins TRBV19 to TRBJ1-5; 9 bases align to TRBD1. Germline assignment: CDR1 LNHDA and CDR2 SQIVND (reference sequence). The CDR3 covers 16 residues. J gave up 6 bases and V 4 bases, and 10 bases lay outside the gene matches. The CDR3: CASSTFGQGYAQPQHF. As DNA, the CDR3 is TGTGCCAGTAGTACTTTTGGACAGGGGTACGCTCAGCCCCAGCATTTT. Drawing the rest from reference TRBV19 and TRBJ1-5, the complete variable domain is DGGITQSPKYLFRKEGQNVTLSCEQNLNHDAMYWYRQDPGQGLRLIYYSQIVNDFQKGDIAEGYSVSREKKESFPLTVTSAQKNPTAFYLCASSTFGQGYAQPQHFGDGTRLSIL.

V usage is TRBV13 and J usage is TRBJ2-7; D gene ambiguous. This CDR3 contains 13 residues. Looked up from germline, CDR1 is PRHDT and CDR2 is FYEKMQ (reference sequence). Trimming took 0 bases from V and 4 from J, leaving 7 bases between them. This CDR3 reads CASSLGRRYEQYF. The DNA for the CDR3 is TGTGCCAGCAGCTTAGGGAGGCGATACGAGCAGTACTTC.

The V gene is TRBV28, the J gene TRBJ1-2; 11 positions agree with TRBD1. CDR3 length equals 14 residues. The germline V gene encodes CDR1 MDHEN and CDR2 SYDVKM. J was trimmed by 4 bases and V by 8 bases; bases with no gene match: 6. The CDR3 nucleotides are TGTGCCAGCGCCGGGACAGGGGGTACCTATGGCTACACCTTC. Translation gives CASAGTGGTYGYTF.

V is TRBV30 and J is TRBJ1-2; 9 bases are a match to TRBD1. The CDR3 is 16 residues long. V dropped 2 bases and J dropped 2; count of bases not matched to a gene: 9. Germline values: CDR1 GTSNPN, CDR2 SVGIG (reference sequence). This CDR3 is CAWSPPGTGTNYGYTF. Here the CDR3 DNA reads TGTGCCTGGAGTCCACCTGGGACAGGGACCAACTATGGCTACACCTTC.

This clone has a single count. The chain couples TRBV7-6 to TRBJ2-5; no definite D call. Germline CDR1 and CDR2: SGHVS and FNYEAQ. With 5 bases removed from V and 1 base from J, the gap between germline ends came to 14 bases. This CDR3 has 15 amino acids. CDR3 residues: CASSPSRVIQETQYF. The DNA of the CDR3 is TGTGCCAGCAGCCCCTCTAGAGTAATCCAAGAGACCCAGTACTTC.

This sequence joins TRBV7-2 and TRBJ2-3; D call uncertain. In germline, CDR1 is SGHTA, CDR2 FQGNSA. V gave up 3 bases and J gave up 4 bases, with 8 bases separating them. This CDR3 has 13 residues. The CDR3, as DNA: TGTGCCAGCAGCTTTCGCGGTTCAGATACGCAGTATTTT. Translating it yields CASSFRGSDTQYF.

The CDR3 DNA reads TGTGCCAGCAGCTTAAGTGTTAGCGGGGGGCCGCCGATTTCGGATGAGCAGTTCTTC. This codes for CASSLSVSGGPPISDEQFF. V usage is TRBV7-3 and J usage is TRBJ2-1; 10 nucleotides line up with TRBD2. There are 19 residues in the CDR3. V lost 1 base and J lost 8; bases outside the gene matches: 17. Germline V CDR1 and CDR2: SGHTA, FQGTGA.

This clone was seen just once. CDR3 in amino acids: CASSLSSTDTQYF. The CDR3 region has the DNA TGTGCCAGCAGCTTAAGCTCCACAGATACGCAGTATTTT. V and J are TRBV11-3 and TRBJ2-3; no clear D. The V gene's germline CDR1 is SGHNT and CDR2 YENEEA. V dropped 2 bases and J dropped 2 bases, with 5 bases sitting between them. The CDR3 has 13 amino acids. Together with reference TRBV11-3 and TRBJ2-3, the CDR3 gives the full variable domain: EAGVVQSPRYKIIEKKQPVAFWCNPISGHNTLYWYLQNLGQGPELLIRYENEEAVDDSQLPKDRFSAERLKGVDSTLKIQPAELGDSAVYLCASSLSSTDTQYFGPGTRLTVL.